Listed below are T cell receptor beta chains from one sample, sequenced in a study of T cells in localized non-small cell lung cancer. Libraries were prepared by immunoSEQ multiplex PCR; TCRdb keeps only in-frame clonotypes and omits some of them. The sample has fewer than 50,000 clones, approximately 83% seen once. This material consisted of PBMCs, taken before any cancer treatment. These TCRs come from a man aged 40-75 years with stage II lung adenocarcinoma. The CDR3 runs from the conserved cysteine through the conserved F or W. Fields, in order: V gene, clone size, D gene, J gene, CDR3 DNA, CDR3 protein. D genes are given only for firm matches. Only some rows state a clone size, as once, few, many or a class for expanded clones.

>TRBV5-1|-|-|TRBJ2-5
TGCGCCAGCAGGGGAACAGGTAACCAAGAGACCCAGTACTTC
CASRGTGNQETQYF
>TRBV18|-|-|TRBJ1-4
TGTGCCAGCTCACCGATGCAGACGGGTTACGCAACTAATGAAAAACTGTTTTTT
CASSPMQTGYATNEKLFF
>TRBV13|once|TRBD2|TRBJ2-1
TGTGCCAGCAGCCAAAATCTACACGCGGCTAGCGGGTCCATCAGCTCCTACAATGAGCAGTTCTTC
CASSQNLHAASGSISSYNEQFF
>TRBV7-6|-|-|TRBJ2-3
TGTGCCAGCAGCCAAACAGGGCTGCCAGATACGCAGTATTTT
CASSQTGLPDTQYF
>TRBV28|medium-sized|-|TRBJ2-7
TGTGCCAGCAGTTACTTGGACGAGCAGTACTTC
CASSYLDEQYF
>TRBV9|-|TRBD1|TRBJ2-7
TGTGCCAGCAGCGAAGGGACAGGGAACTACGAGCAGTACTTC
CASSEGTGNYEQYF
>TRBV6-5|-|-|TRBJ1-1
TGTGCCAGCAGTTACCGAACGGGACCCACGACTGAAGCTTTCTTT
CASSYRTGPTTEAFF
>TRBV7-3|-|-|TRBJ2-3
TGTGCCAGCAGCTTAAGGGCTAGCGAGGCAGATACGCAGTATTTT
CASSLRASEADTQYF
>TRBV21-1|-|-|TRBJ1-2
TGTGCCAGCAGGGAAAAGAGGACAGACGACTATGGCTACACCTTC
CASREKRTDDYGYTF
>TRBV5-1|-|TRBD1|TRBJ2-3
TGCGCCAGCAGCGCAGGGACAGGGAGTGCCTCCCCGCAGTATTTT
CASSAGTGSASPQYF
>TRBV11-2|-|TRBD2|TRBJ2-1
TGTGCCAGCAGGCCGACTAGCGGGAGGGCCAATGAGCAGTTCTTC
CASRPTSGRANEQFF
>TRBV15|-|TRBD2|TRBJ2-1
TGTGCCACCAGCAGAGAGTCTAGCGGGTGGACCTACAATGAGCAGTTCTTC
CATSRESSGWTYNEQFF
>TRBV6-5|-|-|TRBJ2-5
TGTGCCAGCAGTCTCTCACCCCAAGAGACCCAGTACTTC
CASSLSPQETQYF
>TRBV10-3|-|-|TRBJ2-7
TGTGCCATCAGTGGAAACCCGACGGGGGCCTACGAGCAGTACTTC
CAISGNPTGAYEQYF
>TRBV6-5|-|-|TRBJ2-7
TGTGCCAGCAGTGGCCTCCAGGGATACGAGCAGTACTTC
CASSGLQGYEQYF
>TRBV4-1|-|-|TRBJ1-6
TGCGCCAGCAGCCGATCGGCCGGGGGCTCACCCCTCCACTTT
CASSRSAGGSPLHF
>TRBV19|-|-|TRBJ1-1
TGTGCCAGTAGACACACTGGACGGTTGAACACTGAAGCTTTCTTT
CASRHTGRLNTEAFF
>TRBV2|-|-|TRBJ1-5
TGTGCCAGCAGTGGGCAGAGCTATAGCAATCAGCCCCAGCATTTT
CASSGQSYSNQPQHF
>TRBV7-3|-|-|TRBJ2-7
TGTGCCAGCAGCCCCACACCTCTGGCAGGAAGCGAGCAGTACTTC
CASSPTPLAGSEQYF
>TRBV9|-|TRBD1|TRBJ1-2
TGTGCCAGCAGCGTATCAGGGGGCTCTAACTATGGCTACACCTTC
CASSVSGGSNYGYTF
>TRBV9|-|-|TRBJ2-3
TGTGCCAGCGCATACACAGATACGCAGTATTTT
CASAYTDTQYF
>TRBV4-1|-|TRBD1|TRBJ1-1
TGCGCCAGCAGCCAAACGGACAGGGACACTGAAGCTTTCTTT
CASSQTDRDTEAFF
>TRBV28|-|-|TRBJ1-1
TGTGCCAGCAGTTTCCACGCCGGAAGGGCTGGTGGAGCTTTCTTT
CASSFHAGRAGGAFF
>TRBV7-9|-|TRBD2|TRBJ2-1
TGTGCCAGCAGCTCCCCGGGGAGGGCGTACAATGAGCAGTTCTTC
CASSSPGRAYNEQFF
>TRBV6-6|-|-|TRBJ2-5
TGTGCCAGCGCCCTAAGCAAGACCCAGTACTTC
CASALSKTQYF
>TRBV6-1|-|-|TRBJ2-4
TGTGCCAGCCGGGGGGCGGCCAAAAACATTCAGTACTTC
CASRGAAKNIQYF
>TRBV27|-|TRBD1|TRBJ1-1
TGTGCCAGCAGTTCGACAGGGGGTCAGGGGAACACTGAAGCTTTCTTT
CASSSTGGQGNTEAFF
>TRBV7-3|-|TRBD2|TRBJ2-3
TGTGCCAGCAGCTTGGGACTAGCGGAGCAAGATACGCAGTATTTT
CASSLGLAEQDTQYF
>TRBV7-7|-|TRBD2|TRBJ2-1
TGTGCCAGCAGCTGGGGACTAGCGGACAATGAGCAGTTCTTC
CASSWGLADNEQFF
>TRBV5-5|few|-|TRBJ1-3
TGTGCCAGCAGCTTGGGACCCGGACCTGGAAACACCATATATTTT
CASSLGPGPGNTIYF
>TRBV19|-|-|TRBJ2-1
TGTGCCAGTAGGGATGGGGATGAGCAGTTCTTC
CASRDGDEQFF
>TRBV18|-|-|TRBJ2-5
TGTGCCAGCTCACCACCTGGCACGGGACAAGAGACCCAGTACTTC
CASSPPGTGQETQYF
>TRBV30|-|-|TRBJ1-1
TGTGCCTGGAGCCAGACAGTTAACACTGAAGCTTTCTTT
CAWSQTVNTEAFF
>TRBV6-1|-|-|TRBJ2-3
TGTGCCAGCAGTGACGGACAGTTCACAGATACGCAGTATTTT
CASSDGQFTDTQYF
>TRBV7-9|-|TRBD2|TRBJ2-5
TGTGCCAGCAGCCGGATAGCGGGGGGACAAGAGACCCAGTACTTC
CASSRIAGGQETQYF